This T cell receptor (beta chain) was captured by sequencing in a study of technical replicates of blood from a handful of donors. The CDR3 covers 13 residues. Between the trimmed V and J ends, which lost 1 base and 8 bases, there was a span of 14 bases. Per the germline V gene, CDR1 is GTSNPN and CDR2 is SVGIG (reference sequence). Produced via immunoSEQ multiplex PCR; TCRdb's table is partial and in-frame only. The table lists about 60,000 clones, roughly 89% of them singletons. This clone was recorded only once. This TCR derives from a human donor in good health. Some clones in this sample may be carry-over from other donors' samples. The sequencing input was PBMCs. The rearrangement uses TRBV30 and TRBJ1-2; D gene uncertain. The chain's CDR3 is CAWSGGVMRGYTF. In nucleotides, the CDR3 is TGTGCCTGGAGTGGGGGAGTTATGCGGGGCTACACCTTC.